This entry concerns a single T cell receptor (beta chain). Antigen: not known. These data are taken from a study of cytomegalovirus exposure and HLA in healthy donors. In the study overall: Unique TCRs numbering roughly 85 million, obtained from HLA-typed donors, made up an early data release. Clustering assigned 81% of the roughly 380 genotyped donors to the Caucasian-associated ancestry cluster. The study, taken as a whole, reports: Cytomegalovirus status was reportedly diagnosed by the classifier with high specificity and sensitivity.

Both 60 Vbeta primers and 13 Jbeta primers went into the PCR. The data were produced by immunoSEQ multiplex PCR, yet TCRdb's version contains in-frame clones alone and is incomplete. Of under 200,000 clones detected, around 80% appear once; the ten largest clones hold about 0.69%. The CDR3 totals 14 residues. Germline trimming cut 2 bases from V and 4 bases from J; bases unmatched to any gene: 2. Germline CDR1 SGHRS, CDR2 YFSETQ. The receptor's source is a female donor in good health and CMV-seronegative. Material: PBMCs. The chain links TRBV5-1 to TRBJ2-5, with 10 bases identical to TRBD2. In DNA form, the CDR3 reads TGCGCCAGCAGCTTCGCTAGCGGGAGAGAGACCCAGTACTTC. Encoded protein: CASSFASGRETQYF.